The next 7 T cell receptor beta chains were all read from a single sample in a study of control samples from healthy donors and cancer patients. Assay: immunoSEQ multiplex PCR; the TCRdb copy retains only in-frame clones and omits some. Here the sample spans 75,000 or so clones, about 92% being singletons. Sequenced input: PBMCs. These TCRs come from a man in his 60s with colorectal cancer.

DNA for the CDR3: TGTGCCTGGAGTGTCGGGGCCGATCCCTTTTCTTCACCCCTCCACTTT. It yields the protein CAWSVGADPFSSPLHF. The chain is built from TRBV30 and TRBJ1-6; TRBD1 is a possible D gene (5 bases). The length of the CDR3 is 16 residues. The ends were cut back, 0 bases at V and 9 bases at J, with 18 bases in the middle. CDR1 is GTSNPN, CDR2 SVGIG, per germline (reference sequence).

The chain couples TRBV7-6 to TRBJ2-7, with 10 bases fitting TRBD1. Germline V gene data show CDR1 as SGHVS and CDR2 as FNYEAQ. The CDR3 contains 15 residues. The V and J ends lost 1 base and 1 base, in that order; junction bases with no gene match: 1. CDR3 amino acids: CASSLGTGGSYEQYF. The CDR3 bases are TGTGCCAGCAGCTTAGGGACAGGGGGATCCTACGAGCAGTACTTC.

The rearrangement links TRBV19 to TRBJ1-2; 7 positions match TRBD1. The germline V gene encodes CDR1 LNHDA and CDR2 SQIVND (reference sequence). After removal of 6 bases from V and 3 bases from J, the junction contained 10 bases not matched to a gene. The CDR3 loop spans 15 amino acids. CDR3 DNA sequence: TGTGCCAGTAGCCGTCAATCACAGGGGCACTATGGCTACACCTTC. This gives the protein CASSRQSQGHYGYTF. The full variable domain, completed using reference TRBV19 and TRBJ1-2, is DGGITQSPKYLFRKEGQNVTLSCEQNLNHDAMYWYRQDPGQGLRLIYYSQIVNDFQKGDIAEGYSVSREKKESFPLTVTSAQKNPTAFYLCASSRQSQGHYGYTFGSGTRLTVV.

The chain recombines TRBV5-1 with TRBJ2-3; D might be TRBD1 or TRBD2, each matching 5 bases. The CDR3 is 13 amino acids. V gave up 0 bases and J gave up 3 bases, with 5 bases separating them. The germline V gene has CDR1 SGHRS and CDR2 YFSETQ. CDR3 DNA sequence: TGCGCCAGCAGCTTGGGGGGGACAGATACGCAGTATTTT. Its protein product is CASSLGGTDTQYF.

This CDR3 is CASSEPSLEGATYEQYF. CDR3 nucleotides: TGCGCCAGCAGTGAGCCTAGTCTAGAGGGGGCGACCTACGAGCAGTACTTC. The chain links TRBV10-1 to TRBJ2-7; 7 nucleotides line up with TRBD1. Germline V lookup: CDR1 WNHNN, CDR2 SYGVQD (reference sequence). J lost 2 bases, V lost 2 bases, and 12 bases had no gene match. The CDR3 extends over 17 amino acids.

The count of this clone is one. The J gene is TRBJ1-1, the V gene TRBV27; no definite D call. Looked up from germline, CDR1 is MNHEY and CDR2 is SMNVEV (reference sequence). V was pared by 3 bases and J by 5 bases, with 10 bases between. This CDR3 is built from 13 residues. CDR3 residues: CASSFAETTEAFF. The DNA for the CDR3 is TGTGCCAGCAGTTTCGCGGAGACGACTGAAGCTTTCTTT.

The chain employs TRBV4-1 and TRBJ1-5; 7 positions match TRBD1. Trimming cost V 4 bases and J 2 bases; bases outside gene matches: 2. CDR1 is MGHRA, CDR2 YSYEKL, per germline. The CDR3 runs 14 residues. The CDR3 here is CASSRQGRNQPQHF. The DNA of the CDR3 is TGCGCCAGCAGCCGACAGGGACGCAATCAGCCCCAGCATTTT.